Given below is one T cell receptor (beta chain) in context. Its antigen is unidentified. This sample is part of a study of T cells in localized non-small cell lung cancer. Study-wide points: In adjacent lung, a median roughly 62 of the top 100 tumor clones were found. It was uninvolved adjacent lung that showed the highest T cell clonality, exceeding tumor. Greater T cell density in blood accompanied longer overall survival. The tumor had only one region sequenced, so heterogeneity remains possible.

Clones were read by immunoSEQ multiplex PCR, and TCRdb kept only the in-frame ones, dropping some. The repertoire holds over 8,500 clones, about 88% seen once, with over 6.5% in the top ten. Trimming pared 1 base from V and 13 bases from J, leaving 11 bases between. The CDR3 is made up of 13 amino acids. Germline V gene data show CDR1 as SGHDN and CDR2 as FVKESK. This receptor was taken from a male donor aged 60 or over with stage III lung adenocarcinoma. The sample here was peripheral blood, taken before any cancer treatment. The chain combines TRBV14 with TRBJ1-6, with D possibly TRBD1 on 5 matching bases. CDR3 protein: CASSQVRGTPLHF. The CDR3 DNA reads as TGTGCCAGCAGCCAAGTTCGGGGGACGCCCCTCCACTTT. Together with reference TRBV14 and TRBJ1-6, the CDR3 gives the full variable domain: EAGVTQFPSHSVIEKGQTVTLRCDPISGHDNLYWYRRVMGKEIKFLLHFVKESKQDESGMPNNRFLAERTGGTYSTLKVQPAELEDSGVYFCASSQVRGTPLHFGNGTRLTVT.